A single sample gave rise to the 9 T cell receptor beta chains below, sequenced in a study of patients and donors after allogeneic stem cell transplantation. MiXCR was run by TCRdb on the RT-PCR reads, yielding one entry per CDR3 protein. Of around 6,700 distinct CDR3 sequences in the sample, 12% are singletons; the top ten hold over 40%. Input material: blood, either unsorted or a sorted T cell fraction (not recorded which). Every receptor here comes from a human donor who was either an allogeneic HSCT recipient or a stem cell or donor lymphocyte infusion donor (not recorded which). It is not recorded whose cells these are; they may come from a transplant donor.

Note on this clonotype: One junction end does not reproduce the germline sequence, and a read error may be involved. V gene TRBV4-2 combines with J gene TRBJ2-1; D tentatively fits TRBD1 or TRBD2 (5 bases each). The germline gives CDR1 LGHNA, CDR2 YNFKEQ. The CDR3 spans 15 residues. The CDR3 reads CASSQERATGTRGSF. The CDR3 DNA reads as TGTGCCAGCAGCCAGGAAAGGGCTACCGGGACCAGAGGTAGCTTC.

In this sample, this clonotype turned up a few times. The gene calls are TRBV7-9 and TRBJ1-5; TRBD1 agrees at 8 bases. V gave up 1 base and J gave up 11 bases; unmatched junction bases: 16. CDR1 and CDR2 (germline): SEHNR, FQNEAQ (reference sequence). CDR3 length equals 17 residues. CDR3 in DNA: TGTGCCAGCAGCTTAGGGCCCCCCTGGACAGGGACGGGGACCCAGCATTTT. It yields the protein CASSLGPPWTGTGTQHF.

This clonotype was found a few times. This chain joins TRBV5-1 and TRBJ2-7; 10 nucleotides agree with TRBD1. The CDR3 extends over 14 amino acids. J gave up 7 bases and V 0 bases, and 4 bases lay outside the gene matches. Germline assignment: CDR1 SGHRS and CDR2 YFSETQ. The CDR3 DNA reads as TGCGCCAGCAGCTTGGGACAGGGGGCGAAAGAGCAGTACTTC. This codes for CASSLGQGAKEQYF.

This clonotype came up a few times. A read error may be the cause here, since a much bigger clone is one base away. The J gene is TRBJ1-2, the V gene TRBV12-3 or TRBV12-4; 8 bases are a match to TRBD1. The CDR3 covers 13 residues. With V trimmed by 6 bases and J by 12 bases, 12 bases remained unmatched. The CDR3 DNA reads TGTGCCAGCAGGTCTCAGGGGGCCAAGGGCAACACCTTC. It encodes CASRSQGAKGNTF.

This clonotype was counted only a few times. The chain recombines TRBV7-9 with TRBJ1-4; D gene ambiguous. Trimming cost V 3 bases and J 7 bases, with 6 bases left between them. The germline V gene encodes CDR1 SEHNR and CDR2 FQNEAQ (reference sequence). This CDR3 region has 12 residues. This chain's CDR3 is CASSLLVEKLFF. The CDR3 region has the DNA TGTGCCAGCAGCTTGCTGGTTGAAAAACTGTTTTTT.

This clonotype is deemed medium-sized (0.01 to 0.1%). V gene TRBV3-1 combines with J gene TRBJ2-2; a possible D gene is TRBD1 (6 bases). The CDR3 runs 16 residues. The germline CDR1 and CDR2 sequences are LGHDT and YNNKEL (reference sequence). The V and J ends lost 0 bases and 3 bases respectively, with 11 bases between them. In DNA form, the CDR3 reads TGTGCCAGCAGCCAAGATCTACCAGGGGACACCGGGGAGCTGTTTTTT. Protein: CASSQDLPGDTGELFF.

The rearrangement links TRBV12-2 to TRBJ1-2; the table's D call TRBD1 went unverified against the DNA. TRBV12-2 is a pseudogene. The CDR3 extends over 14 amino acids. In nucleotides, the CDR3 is TGTGCAAGGGGGACAGGGATCTCAGCTAATGGCTACACCTTC. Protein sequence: CARGTGISANGYTF.

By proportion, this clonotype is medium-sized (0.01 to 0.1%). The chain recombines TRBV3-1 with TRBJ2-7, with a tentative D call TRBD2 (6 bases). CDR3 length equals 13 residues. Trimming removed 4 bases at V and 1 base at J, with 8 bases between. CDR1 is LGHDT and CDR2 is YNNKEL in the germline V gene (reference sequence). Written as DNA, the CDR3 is TGTGCCAGCAGCCTGCGGGGATCCTACGAGCAGTACTTC. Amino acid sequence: CASSLRGSYEQYF.

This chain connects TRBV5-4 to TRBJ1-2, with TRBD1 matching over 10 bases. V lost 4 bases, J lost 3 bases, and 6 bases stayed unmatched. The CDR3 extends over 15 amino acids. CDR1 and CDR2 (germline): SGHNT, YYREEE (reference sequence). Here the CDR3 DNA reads TGTGCCAGCAGCCACTTCGGGACAGGGGACTATGGCTACACCTTC. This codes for CASSHFGTGDYGYTF.